This T cell receptor beta chain was sequenced in a study of OX40 agonist ivuxolimab in advanced cancers. Study-wide findings and caveats: Some nonresponders also had low normalized T-cell clonal expansion. On average, CD8+ T cells showed a greater number of expanded clones than CD4+.

A few counts support this clone. Its cognate antigen is unknown. The identical CDR3 is also encoded by other nucleotide sequences in the sample. The timepoints at which blood was sampled were baseline, cycle 4 day 1, and cycle 7 day 1. The ends were cut back, 1 base at V and 0 bases at J, with 4 bases in the middle. Germline V CDR1 and CDR2: SGHAT, FQNNGV. The CDR3 consists of 13 residues. Clones were sequenced by immunoSEQ multiplex PCR, and TCRdb holds only the in-frame ones, with some missing. Of about 90,000 clones in the sample, just under 90% were seen once. The receptor was derived from an adult with an advanced solid tumor such as melanoma, head and neck, liver or kidney cancer. The chain has TRBV11-2 and TRBJ2-7; no clear D gene. This specimen was CD4+ or CD8+ T cells sorted from blood, taken in a trial of the OX40 agonist ivuxolimab. The CDR3 region has the DNA TGTGCCAGCAGCTTAGCTAGCTCCTACGAGCAGTACTTC. As protein: CASSLASSYEQYF.